The T cell receptor beta chain under discussion was sequenced for a study of cytomegalovirus exposure and HLA in healthy donors. The wider study: It was reported in a later analysis that the same platform had been used for the 110 or so validation repertoires as for the roughly 710 first-cohort repertoires. The study's findings and limits: The study listed 164 cytomegalovirus-associated TCR beta chains.

Clones were sequenced by immunoSEQ multiplex PCR, and TCRdb holds only the in-frame ones, with some missing. The repertoire holds approximately 200,000 clones, with about three quarters as singletons. Germline values: CDR1 SGHKS, CDR2 YYEKEE (reference sequence). CDR3 length: 15 residues. Trimming removed 5 bases at V and 4 bases at J, with 17 bases between. Note on this clone: Its antigen is currently unknown.

The TCR sequence derives from a woman aged 25 to 39 in good health and CMV-seronegative. The chain joins TRBV5-5 to TRBJ2-3, with D maybe TRBD2 (5 bases). The sequenced material came from PBMCs. The DNA for the CDR3 is TGTGCCAGCAGGCCCCTAGCAACCCGCCCAGATACGCAGTATTTT. Encoded protein: CASRPLATRPDTQYF.